These 12 T cell receptor beta chains originate from one sample sequenced in a study of shared clonotypes between healthy human individuals. The method was immunoSEQ multiplex PCR; TCRdb's version includes in-frame clones alone and lacks a portion of them. Seen here are under 150,000 clones, under 70% observed once, and the top ten hold 20% to 25%. Sequencing was performed on memory CD8+ T cells sorted from blood. This sample's subset: CD45RO+ cells pooled with CCR7-negative TemRA cells. These receptors all come from a woman in her thirties in good health.

The rearrangement joins TRBV4-2 to TRBJ2-3; 7 bases line up with TRBD2. The CDR3 covers 17 residues. Germline V gene sequence: CDR1 LGHNA, CDR2 YNFKEQ. J lost 1 base, V lost 1 base, and 8 bases had no gene match. CDR3 amino acids: CASSQGTRLAGTDTQYF. Here the CDR3 DNA reads TGTGCCAGCAGCCAAGGAACGAGGCTAGCGGGCACAGATACGCAGTATTTT.

The gene calls are TRBV7-6 and TRBJ2-7; 9 bases fit TRBD2. J gave up 2 bases and V 1 base, and 6 bases lay outside the gene matches. The CDR3 runs to 16 residues. Germline V lookup: CDR1 SGHVS, CDR2 FNYEAQ. The CDR3 reads CASSLDFAGGPYEQYF. DNA for the CDR3: TGTGCCAGCAGCTTAGATTTTGCGGGAGGGCCCTACGAGCAGTACTTC.

The V call is TRBV7-9, the J call TRBJ2-5; 11 nucleotides align to TRBD2. Germline CDR1 is SEHNR and CDR2 is FQNEAQ (reference sequence). The CDR3 has 14 residues. V lost 6 bases, J lost 0 bases, and 0 bases stayed unmatched. Here the CDR3 reads CASSSGRDQETQYF. The CDR3 region has the DNA TGTGCCAGCAGTAGCGGGAGGGACCAAGAGACCCAGTACTTC.

The chain's CDR3 is CASSQEAGSYEQYF. DNA for the CDR3: TGCGCCAGCAGCCAAGAGGCAGGGAGCTACGAGCAGTACTTC. The rearrangement joins TRBV4-1 to TRBJ2-7, with D perhaps being TRBD1 or TRBD2 (5 bases each). The V end lost 0 bases, the J end lost 3 bases, and 9 bases lay between the germline ends. This CDR3 contains 14 residues. Germline V lookup: CDR1 MGHRA, CDR2 YSYEKL.

In this sample, this clone turned up once. This rearrangement joins TRBV7-2 to TRBJ2-7, with 9 bases matching TRBD1. The CDR3 runs to 16 residues. V shed 1 base and J 0 bases; nucleotides not matched to a gene: 4. Germline lookup yields CDR1 SGHTA and CDR2 FQGNSA. The CDR3 here is CASSLVPGQGSYEQYF. The CDR3 bases are TGTGCCAGCAGCTTAGTTCCGGGACAGGGCTCCTACGAGCAGTACTTC.

A word on this clone: The sample contains more than one DNA sequence encoding this CDR3. The chain has TRBV6-1 and TRBJ2-3; possibly TRBD2 for D (6 bases). Germline V CDR1 and CDR2: MNHNS, SASEGT. The CDR3 is made up of 15 amino acids. Trimming shortened V by 0 bases and J by 2 bases, and 9 bases separated the two germline ends. CDR3 in DNA: TGTGCCAGCAGTGAAGCTAGCGGCCACACAGATACGCAGTATTTT. As protein: CASSEASGHTDTQYF.

The chain employs TRBV4-1 and TRBJ2-7; 7 bases agree with TRBD2. The CDR3 runs to 14 residues. Germline-derived CDR1 and CDR2 are MGHRA and YSYEKL. Trimming took 3 bases from V and 2 from J; bases not matched to a gene: 4. DNA for the CDR3: TGCGCCAGCAGCCAGGCCGGGACTACCTACGAGCAGTACTTC. It specifies CASSQAGTTYEQYF.

This chain connects TRBV25-1 to TRBJ2-6, with 10 bases that match TRBD1. The CDR3 covers 18 residues. With V trimmed by 3 bases and J by 0 bases, 5 bases remained unmatched. CDR1 and CDR2 from the germline V gene are MGHDK and SYGVNS. CDR3 in DNA: TGTGCCAGCAGTGAGGGGACAGGGGTCAACTCTGGGGCCAACGTCCTGACTTTC. Amino acids: CASSEGTGVNSGANVLTF.

The rearrangement links TRBV6-1 to TRBJ2-2; 11 bases match TRBD2. Per the germline V gene, CDR1 is MNHNS and CDR2 is SASEGT. This CDR3 spans 15 amino acids. The V segment lost 5 bases and the J segment 7 bases; nucleotides outside the gene matches: 6. The CDR3 DNA sequence: TGTGCCAGCAGTTCCACTAGCGGGAGCGGCGGGGAGCTGTTTTTT. Protein sequence: CASSSTSGSGGELFF.

As DNA, the CDR3 is TGTGCCAGCAGCCAAGACTATATTCGTCTGGCTATGAGCTCTGGAAACACCATATATTTT. It yields the protein CASSQDYIRLAMSSGNTIYF. V and J are TRBV14 and TRBJ1-3; no firm D call. Germline CDR1 is SGHDN and CDR2 is FVKESK. Trimming removed 0 bases at V and 0 bases at J, with 21 bases between. The CDR3 totals 20 residues.

This clone was found once. The chain couples TRBV19 to TRBJ2-3, with D perhaps matching TRBD2 (6 bases). This CDR3 is 15 amino acids long. V was clipped by 5 bases and J by 8 bases, with 20 bases between them. Germline-derived CDR1 and CDR2 are LNHDA and SQIVND (reference sequence). CDR3 loop: CASSPPEAGYSTQYF. The DNA for the CDR3 is TGTGCCAGTAGTCCCCCGGAGGCGGGGTATTCTACGCAGTATTTT.

The chain combines TRBV27 with TRBJ2-7; possible D gene TRBD2, 6 bases. Deletions cut 7 bases from V and 0 bases from J, with 13 bases between. Germline assignment: CDR1 MNHEY and CDR2 SMNVEV (reference sequence). The CDR3 totals 14 residues. In nucleotides, the CDR3 is TGTGCCAGCAAAATGGTAGCGGCCTCCTACGAGCAGTACTTC. This codes for CASKMVAASYEQYF.